One sample yielded the 12 T cell receptor beta chains listed below, sequenced in a study of cytomegalovirus exposure and HLA in healthy donors. Primers included in the PCR were 60 Vbeta and 13 Jbeta primers. Repertoires were generated with immunoSEQ multiplex PCR, while TCRdb's copy carries only in-frame clones and drops some. The data contain tens of thousands of clones, 50% to 75% of them singletons. Sequenced: PBMCs. The receptors were gathered from a man aged 25 to 40 in good health and CMV-seronegative.

Only one count was recorded for this clone. This chain joins TRBV2 and TRBJ2-3, with 8 nucleotides matching TRBD2. Trimming took 6 bases from V and 4 from J; bases not matched to a gene: 6. CDR1 and CDR2 (germline): SNHLY, FYNNEI. This CDR3 has 14 amino acids. The CDR3 is CASRERGRADTQYF. CDR3 DNA: TGTGCCAGCAGAGAGCGGGGGAGGGCAGATACGCAGTATTTT.

V is TRBV30 and J is TRBJ1-4; TRBD1 matches at 7 bases. The CDR3 totals 17 residues. CDR1 is GTSNPN, CDR2 SVGIG, per germline (reference sequence). J gave up 1 base and V 4 bases, and 12 bases lay outside the gene matches. CDR3 in DNA: TGTGCCTGGAATTCTTACAGGGGAACTGTAACTAATGAAAAACTGTTTTTT. As protein: CAWNSYRGTVTNEKLFF.

The chain uses TRBV7-3 and TRBJ2-3; 8 bases are shared with TRBD2. Germline CDR1 is SGHTA and CDR2 is FQGTGA. Unmatched junction bases numbered 5, after V lost 9 bases and J lost 3 bases. The CDR3 has 13 amino acids. CDR3 in amino acids: CASSSGFTDTQYF. The CDR3 nucleotides are TGTGCCAGTTCTAGCGGGTTTACAGATACGCAGTATTTT. Filled out from reference TRBV7-3 and TRBJ2-3, the complete variable domain reads GAGVSQTPSNKVTEKGKYVELRCDPISGHTALYWYRQSLGQGPEFLIYFQGTGAADDSGLPNDRFFAVRPEGSVSTLKIQRTERGDSAVYLCASSSGFTDTQYFGPGTRLTVL.

J is TRBJ2-2 and V is TRBV19; D is perhaps TRBD2 (5 bases). CDR1 and CDR2 from the germline V gene are LNHDA and SQIVND (reference sequence). This CDR3 contains 14 residues. The germline V and J ends were trimmed by 7 bases and 0 bases, with 9 bases remaining between them. This CDR3 is CASKPGTNTGELFF. As DNA, the CDR3 is TGTGCCAGTAAGCCGGGAACGAACACCGGGGAGCTGTTTTTT.

This sequence joins TRBV30 and TRBJ1-3, with D possibly matching TRBD1 (5 bases). CDR3 size: 14 residues. Between the trimmed V and J ends, which lost 4 bases and 0 bases, there was a span of 10 bases. Germline V gene sequence: CDR1 GTSNPN, CDR2 SVGIG (reference sequence). The CDR3: CAWNGGSSGNTIYF. Here the CDR3 DNA reads TGTGCCTGGAACGGGGGGTCCTCTGGAAACACCATATATTTT.

This clone was picked up a small number of times. The chain links TRBV2 to TRBJ2-1; D not certain. V was pared by 4 bases and J by 5 bases, with 9 bases between. Germline lookup yields CDR1 SNHLY and CDR2 FYNNEI. This CDR3 has 13 residues. CDR3 sequence: CASSVYYDNEQFF. The CDR3 DNA reads TGTGCCAGCAGTGTCTACTATGACAATGAGCAGTTCTTC.

This clone was counted only a few times. The CDR3 reads CASSLEGLGQETQYF. The CDR3 coding sequence is TGTGCCAGCAGTTTGGAGGGTTTGGGGCAAGAGACCCAGTACTTC. The rearrangement joins TRBV28 to TRBJ2-5; possibly TRBD2 for D (6 bases). This CDR3 has 15 amino acids. Between the trimmed V and J ends, which lost 3 bases and 2 bases, there was a span of 13 bases. Germline CDR1 MDHEN, CDR2 SYDVKM.

The chain links TRBV6-1 to TRBJ2-5, with TRBD2 matching over 12 bases. CDR1 MNHNS and CDR2 SASEGT come from the germline V gene. The CDR3 loop spans 16 amino acids. The V gene end was trimmed by 2 bases and the J gene end by 7 bases; junction bases not matched to a gene: 8. The DNA of the CDR3 is TGTGCCAGCAGTGAATGGGAACTAGCGGGGGGTCGGACCCAGTACTTC. Encoded protein: CASSEWELAGGRTQYF.

This clone was seen a few times. The genes are TRBV6-6 and TRBJ2-1, with 8 positions matching TRBD2. The CDR3 sequence is 15 residues long. CDR1 is MNHNY and CDR2 is SVGAGI in the germline V gene (reference sequence). V gave up 6 bases and J gave up 6 bases; unmatched junction bases: 10. The CDR3 spells CASREPGLVGNEQFF. CDR3 nucleotide sequence: TGTGCCAGCAGAGAACCGGGACTAGTGGGCAATGAGCAGTTCTTC.

V and J are TRBV6-6 and TRBJ1-3; perhaps TRBD1 as D (6 bases). The germline CDR1 and CDR2 sequences are MNHNY and SVGAGI (reference sequence). Trimming took off 2 bases at V and 4 bases at J, with 9 bases between the two ends. The CDR3 spans 14 residues. The CDR3 coding sequence is TGTGCCAGCAGTTACGGGGGGGCGGGAAACACCATATATTTT. It codes for CASSYGGAGNTIYF.

The chain recombines TRBV7-6 with TRBJ2-7; 7 nucleotides align to TRBD1. The CDR3 runs to 16 residues. Unmatched junction bases numbered 5, after V lost 0 bases and J lost 0 bases. From germline, CDR1 is SGHVS and CDR2 FNYEAQ. As DNA, the CDR3 is TGTGCCAGCAGCTTAGCGGGGACAGAGAGCTCCTACGAGCAGTACTTC. It codes for CASSLAGTESSYEQYF.

This clone was seen a few times. The chain carries TRBV7-9 and TRBJ2-5, with unresolved D. Trimming shortened V by 5 bases and J by 3 bases, and 7 bases separated the two germline ends. The length of the CDR3 is 12 residues. The germline V gene has CDR1 SEHNR and CDR2 FQNEAQ (reference sequence). CDR3 in DNA: TGTGCCAGCAGCCCTCTCGAAGAGACCCAGTACTTC. It is translated as CASSPLEETQYF. The full variable domain, with the rest looked up from reference TRBV7-9 and TRBJ2-5, is DTGVSQNPRHKITKRGQNVTFRCDPISEHNRLYWYRQTLGQGPEFLTYFQNEAQLEKSRLLSDRFSAERPKGSFSTLEIQRTEQGDSAMYLCASSPLEETQYFGPGTRLLVL.